The 8 T cell receptor beta chains listed next were all sequenced from one sample in a study of T cell responses to AZD1222 COVID-19 vaccine. Some clones are missing from TCRdb's copy, which holds only in-frame ones; the method was immunoSEQ multiplex PCR. The sample lists some 120,000 clones; 88% were seen once. This material consisted of peripheral blood, taken on day 0 of AZD1222 vaccination. The source is an adult in good health.

This clone was seen only once. The gene calls are TRBV4-2 and TRBJ2-5; the match to TRBD2 covers 7 bases. With 0 bases clipped from V and 0 bases from J, the junction kept 13 bases outside the gene matches. CDR3 length: 19 amino acids. Germline loops: CDR1 LGHNA, CDR2 YNFKEQ. The CDR3 DNA sequence: TGTGCCAGCAGCCAAGACCGGAGGGGCGAGCGGGGATACCAAGAGACCCAGTACTTC. Translating it yields CASSQDRRGERGYQETQYF.

This clone is a singleton in its sample. The V call is TRBV28, the J call TRBJ1-5; possible D gene TRBD1, 6 bases. Deletions cut 6 bases from V and 2 bases from J, with 17 bases between. Germline V CDR1 and CDR2: MDHEN, SYDVKM. The CDR3 has 16 amino acids. Here the CDR3 reads CASRTRGGMGNQPQHF. For the CDR3, the DNA is TGTGCCAGCAGGACCAGAGGGGGAATGGGCAATCAGCCCCAGCATTTT.

This sequence joins TRBV19 and TRBJ2-5, with D perhaps matching TRBD1 or TRBD2 (6 bases each). This CDR3 contains 14 residues. In germline, CDR1 is LNHDA, CDR2 SQIVND (reference sequence). V was shortened by 1 base and J by 7 bases, with 13 bases between the two germline ends. CDR3 protein: CASSIGGPGATQYF. In DNA, the CDR3 is TGTGCCAGTAGTATAGGCGGCCCGGGGGCGACCCAGTACTTC.

This sequence joins TRBV7-9 and TRBJ2-6; D is ambiguous. Trimming took 5 bases from V and 1 from J, leaving 6 bases between them. CDR3 length: 14 residues. Germline CDR1 reads SEHNR; CDR2 reads FQNEAQ (reference sequence). The CDR3 bases are TGTGCCAGCAGCCAAACATCTGGGGCCAACGTCCTGACTTTC. Residues: CASSQTSGANVLTF.

The V and J genes are TRBV7-3 and TRBJ2-2; D possibly uses TRBD1 or TRBD2 (6 bases each). V lost 4 bases and J 6 bases, leaving 18 bases between the germline ends. The CDR3 is 16 residues long. Germline V gene data show CDR1 as SGHTA and CDR2 as FQGTGA. CDR3 loop: CASSSPGGTGPGELFF. The CDR3 bases are TGTGCCAGCAGCTCGCCCGGGGGTACAGGGCCCGGGGAGCTGTTTTTT.

The V gene is TRBV19, the J gene TRBJ1-1, with a possible D match to TRBD1 (6 bases). V lost 5 bases and J 2 bases, leaving 12 bases between the germline ends. This CDR3 comprises 14 residues. Germline V CDR1 and CDR2: LNHDA, SQIVND (reference sequence). CDR3 sequence (DNA): TGTGCCAGTAGTTGGGGGGGCCTAAACACTGAAGCTTTCTTT. Its translation: CASSWGGLNTEAFF. Complete variable domain (other parts from reference TRBV19 and TRBJ1-1): DGGITQSPKYLFRKEGQNVTLSCEQNLNHDAMYWYRQDPGQGLRLIYYSQIVNDFQKGDIAEGYSVSREKKESFPLTVTSAQKNPTAFYLCASSWGGLNTEAFFGQGTRLTVV.

Only one count was recorded for this clone. V is TRBV15 and J is TRBJ1-5; the D is unclear. V lost 5 bases to trimming and J lost 7 bases, with 15 bases between them. The CDR3 runs to 14 residues. Germline CDR1 is LNHNV and CDR2 is YYDKDF (reference sequence). This CDR3 reads CATSLTQPKQPQHF. The DNA for the CDR3 is TGTGCCACCAGCCTCACCCAGCCCAAACAGCCCCAGCATTTT.

The J gene is TRBJ2-7, the V gene TRBV19; perhaps TRBD1 as D (8 bases). Trimming took off 8 bases at V and 0 bases at J, with 17 bases between the two ends. Germline CDR1 reads LNHDA; CDR2 reads SQIVND (reference sequence). This CDR3 has 15 residues. The CDR3 DNA is TGTGCCAGTGGGCGGGGGACAGGCCTCTCCTACGAGCAGTACTTC. This translates into CASGRGTGLSYEQYF.